These T cell receptor beta chains were read from a single sample in a study of neurological immune-mediated disorders. TCRdb passed the 5' RACE reads through MiXCR, listing each CDR3 protein once. Of tens of thousands of distinct CDR3 sequences in the sample, over 3.5% are singletons; the top ten hold 2.2%. Sequences were obtained from PBMCs. The receptors here all came from a woman aged 45-65 years with multiple sclerosis. Each CDR3 is given with its conserved first and last residue. A D gene is named only where the DNA matches it firmly. Only some rows state a clone size, as once, few, many or a class for expanded clones.

v_gene,j_gene,abundance,d_gene,CDR3aa,CDR3nt
TRBV7-2,TRBJ2-7,many,NA,CASTRGGDPDEQYF,TGTGCCAGCACCCGTGGGGGAGATCCCGACGAGCAGTACTTC
TRBV7-2,TRBJ1-2,few,NA,CASSPAGAKYGYTF,TGTGCCAGCAGCCCCGCAGGGGCCAAGTATGGCTACACCTTC
TRBV7-9,TRBJ2-7,many,TRBD1,CASSLSLPGQGFYEQYF,TGTGCCAGCAGCTTATCGTTACCGGGACAGGGCTTCTACGAGCAGTACTTC
TRBV29-1,TRBJ2-1,many,NA,CSVEDREGYNEQFF,TGCAGCGTTGAAGACAGGGAAGGATACAATGAGCAGTTCTTC
TRBV7-2,TRBJ2-3,many,TRBD2,CASSPGTSGSLDTQYF,TGTGCCAGCAGCCCCGGGACTAGCGGGAGTTTAGATACGCAGTATTTT
TRBV5-1,TRBJ2-1,many,NA,CASRSGVSYNEQFF,TGCGCCAGCAGGTCAGGGGTATCCTACAATGAGCAGTTCTTC
TRBV15,TRBJ1-3,many,NA,CATSRDGAGTGNTIYF,TGTGCCACCAGCAGAGATGGGGCAGGGACTGGAAACACCATATATTTT
TRBV20-1,TRBJ2-2,NA,NA,CSARDLSSSGELFF,TGCAGTGCTAGAGACCTAAGTTCTAGTGGGGAGCTGTTTTTT
TRBV6-2/TRBV6-3,TRBJ2-7,many,TRBD2,CATRPGLAGVRYEQYF,TGTGCCACCCGGCCGGGACTAGCGGGGGTTCGCTACGAGCAGTACTTC
TRBV4-1,TRBJ2-1,many,NA,CASSQVMQGISYNEQFF,TGCGCCAGCAGCCAAGTAATGCAGGGTATTTCATACAATGAGCAGTTCTTC
TRBV5-1,TRBJ1-1,many,TRBD1,CASRRTGASTEAFF,TGCGCCAGCAGGCGGACAGGGGCCTCCACTGAAGCTTTCTTT
TRBV28,TRBJ2-7,many,TRBD1,CASSGQGWHEQYF,TGTGCCAGCAGTGGACAGGGTTGGCACGAGCAGTACTTC
TRBV6-5,TRBJ2-7,many,NA,CASSWHHRAYEQYF,TGTGCCAGCAGTTGGCACCACAGGGCCTACGAGCAGTACTTC
TRBV7-2,TRBJ2-1,few,TRBD2,CASSPGGTSGSTNEQFF,TGTGCCAGCAGCCCAGGAGGGACTAGCGGGAGTACCAATGAGCAGTTCTTC
TRBV14,TRBJ2-5,NA,NA,CASSQGRGILLQETQYF,TGTGCCAGCAGCCAAGGACGGGGAATACTCTTGCAAGAGACCCAGTACTTC
TRBV2,TRBJ2-7,many,NA,CASSGVRTYEQYF,TGTGCCAGCAGTGGTGTCAGGACCTACGAGCAGTACTTC
TRBV4-2,TRBJ2-3,many,NA,CASSQQLEGTDTQYF,TGTGCCAGCAGCCAGCAGCTAGAAGGCACAGATACGCAGTATTTT
TRBV5-1,TRBJ2-7,few,NA,CASSLERGEQYF,TGCGCCAGCAGCTTGGAACGGGGCGAGCAGTACTTC
TRBV12-3/TRBV12-4,TRBJ2-1,many,NA,CASSPGENNEQFF,TGTGCCAGCAGTCCCGGGGAGAACAATGAGCAGTTCTTC
TRBV7-9,TRBJ2-3,many,NA,CASSLTQGRRDTQYF,TGTGCCAGCAGTCTTACCCAGGGGAGGAGAGATACGCAGTATTTT
TRBV5-5,TRBJ2-1,many,TRBD2,CASSLTTSGRQNEQFF,TGTGCCAGCAGCCTCACGACTAGCGGGAGACAGAATGAGCAGTTCTTC
TRBV3-1,TRBJ1-5,NA,NA,CASSHSYSNQPQNF,TGTGCCAGCAGCCACAGTTATAGCAATCAGCCCCAGAATTTT
TRBV12-3/TRBV12-4,TRBJ2-3,many,TRBD1,CASRRTGGRTDTQYF,TGTGCCAGCAGACGGACAGGGGGACGCACAGATACGCAGTATTTT
TRBV7-3,TRBJ2-4,many,TRBD1,CASSPDRVGAKNIQYF,TGTGCCAGCAGCCCCGACAGGGTAGGAGCCAAAAACATTCAGTACTTC
TRBV7-2,TRBJ2-2,many,NA,CASSLVEGELFF,TGTGCCAGCAGCTTGGTGGAAGGGGAGCTGTTTTTT
TRBV24-1,TRBJ2-2,many,NA,CATSDETLLNTGELFF,TGTGCCACCAGTGATGAGACACTTCTTAACACCGGGGAGCTGTTTTTT
TRBV20-1,TRBJ2-2,NA,NA,CSARTGTNTGELFF,TGCAGTGCTAGAACCGGGACTAACACCGGGGAGCTGTTTTTT
TRBV24-1,TRBJ1-5,many,NA,CATSEGGGINQPQHF,TGTGCCACCAGTGAAGGGGGAGGTATCAATCAGCCCCAGCATTTT
TRBV10-3,TRBJ2-3,many,TRBD1,CAISESQGARADTQYF,TGTGCCATCAGTGAATCACAGGGGGCGCGGGCAGATACGCAGTATTTT
TRBV5-1,TRBJ1-2,many,NA,CASSLDWGGGYTF,TGCGCCAGCAGCTTGGATTGGGGCGGTGGCTACACCTTC
TRBV4-1,TRBJ2-1,many,TRBD2,CASSQGSYLAGGRNEQFF,TGCGCCAGCAGCCAAGGCTCTTACCTAGCGGGAGGGCGTAATGAGCAGTTCTTC
TRBV27,TRBJ1-2,many,NA,CASSLGGSGYTF,TGTGCCAGCAGTTTAGGAGGGTCCGGCTACACCTTC
TRBV15,TRBJ1-1,many,NA,CATSRDGGSEAFF,TGTGCCACCAGCAGAGATGGAGGGTCTGAAGCTTTCTTT
TRBV4-3,TRBJ2-3,many,TRBD2,CASSQDPSGYTDTQYF,TGCGCCAGCAGCCAAGATCCTAGCGGTTACACAGATACGCAGTATTTT
TRBV4-3,TRBJ2-2,many,NA,CASSQELNQDANTGELFF,TGCGCCAGCAGCCAAGAATTGAATCAGGACGCGAACACCGGGGAGCTGTTTTTT
TRBV29-1,TRBJ2-7,many,TRBD1,CSAGTGQGEQYF,TGCAGCGCGGGGACAGGCCAAGGTGAGCAGTACTTC
TRBV6-6,TRBJ2-7,NA,NA,CASIPSSANEQYF,TGTGCCAGCATCCCGTCGAGCGCGAACGAGCAGTACTTC
TRBV20-1,TRBJ2-3,many,TRBD2,CSPRVAGGFTQYF,TGCAGTCCCCGGGTAGCGGGAGGGTTCACGCAGTATTTT
TRBV29-1,TRBJ2-1,many,NA,CSVRDTYNEQFF,TGCAGCGTCCGCGACACCTACAATGAGCAGTTCTTC
TRBV5-1,TRBJ1-3,many,NA,CASSSTTGAGNTIYF,TGCGCCAGCAGCTCCACGACAGGAGCTGGAAACACCATATATTTT